This paragraph reports one T cell receptor beta chain. The target antigen is unknown. Using immunoSEQ multiplex PCR, the repertoire was profiled, and TCRdb retains in-frame clones only, with some absent. The table has tens of thousands of clones, around 87% seen once. This sample was taken from a study of OX40 agonist ivuxolimab in advanced cancers. Study observations and caveats: The specificity for antigen of the expanded peripheral T cells was not determined.

Trimming took 3 bases from V and 8 from J, leaving 10 bases between them. CDR1 is DFQATT and CDR2 is SNEGSKA in the germline V gene (reference sequence). This CDR3 comprises 11 residues. Sequencing was performed on CD4+ or CD8+ T cells sorted from blood, taken in a trial of the OX40 agonist ivuxolimab. The J gene is TRBJ1-2, the V gene TRBV20-1; the D is unclear. The receptor comes from an adult with an advanced solid tumor such as melanoma, head and neck, liver or kidney cancer. In DNA, the CDR3 is TGCAGTGCTAGGGGTCCTCGCGGCTACACCTTC. Amino acids: CSARGPRGYTF.